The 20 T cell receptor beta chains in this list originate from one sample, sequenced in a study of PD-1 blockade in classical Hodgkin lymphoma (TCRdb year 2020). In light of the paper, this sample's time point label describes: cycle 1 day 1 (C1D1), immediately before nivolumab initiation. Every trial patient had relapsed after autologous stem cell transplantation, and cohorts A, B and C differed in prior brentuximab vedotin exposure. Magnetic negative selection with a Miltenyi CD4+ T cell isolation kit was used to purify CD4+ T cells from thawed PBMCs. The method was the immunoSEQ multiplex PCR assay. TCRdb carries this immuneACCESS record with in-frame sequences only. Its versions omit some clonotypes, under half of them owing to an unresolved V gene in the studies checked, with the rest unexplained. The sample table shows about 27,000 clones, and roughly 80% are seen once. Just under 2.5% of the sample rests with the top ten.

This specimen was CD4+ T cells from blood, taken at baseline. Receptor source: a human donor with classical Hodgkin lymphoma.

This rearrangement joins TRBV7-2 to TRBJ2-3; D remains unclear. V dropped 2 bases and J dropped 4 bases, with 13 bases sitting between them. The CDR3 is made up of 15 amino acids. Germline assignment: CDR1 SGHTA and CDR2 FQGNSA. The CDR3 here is CASSLRGSPADTQYF. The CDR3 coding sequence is TGTGCCAGCAGCTTACGAGGTAGCCCCGCAGATACGCAGTATTTT.

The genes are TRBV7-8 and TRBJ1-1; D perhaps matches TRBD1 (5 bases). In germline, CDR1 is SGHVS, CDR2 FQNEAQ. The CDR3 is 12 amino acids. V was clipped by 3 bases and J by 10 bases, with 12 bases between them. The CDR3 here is CASSLFRDAAFF. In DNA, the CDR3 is TGTGCCAGCAGCTTGTTCCGGGACGCAGCTTTCTTT.

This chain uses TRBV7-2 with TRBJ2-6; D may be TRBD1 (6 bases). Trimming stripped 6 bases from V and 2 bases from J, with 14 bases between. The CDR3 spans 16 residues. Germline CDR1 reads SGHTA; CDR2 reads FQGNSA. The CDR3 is CASRQEYRAGANVLTF. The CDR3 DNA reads TGTGCCAGCAGGCAAGAATACAGGGCTGGGGCCAACGTCCTGACTTTC.

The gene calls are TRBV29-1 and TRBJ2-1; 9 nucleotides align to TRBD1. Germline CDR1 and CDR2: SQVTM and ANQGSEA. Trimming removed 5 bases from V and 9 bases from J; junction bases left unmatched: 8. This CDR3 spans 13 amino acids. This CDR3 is CSVQTGGAGEQFF. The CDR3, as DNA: TGCAGCGTTCAGACAGGGGGGGCGGGTGAGCAGTTCTTC.

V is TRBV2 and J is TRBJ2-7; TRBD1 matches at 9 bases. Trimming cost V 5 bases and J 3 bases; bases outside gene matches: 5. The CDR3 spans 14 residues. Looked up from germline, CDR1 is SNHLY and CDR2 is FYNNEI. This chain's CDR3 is CASSSRTGDYEQYF. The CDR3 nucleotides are TGTGCCAGCAGTTCCCGGACAGGGGACTACGAGCAGTACTTC.

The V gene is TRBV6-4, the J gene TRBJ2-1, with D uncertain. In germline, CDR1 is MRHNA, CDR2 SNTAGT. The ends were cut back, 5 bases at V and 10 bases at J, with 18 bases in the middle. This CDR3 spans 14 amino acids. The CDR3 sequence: CASSNTNRPSEQFF. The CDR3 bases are TGTGCCAGCAGTAATACGAACCGGCCTTCGGAGCAGTTCTTC.

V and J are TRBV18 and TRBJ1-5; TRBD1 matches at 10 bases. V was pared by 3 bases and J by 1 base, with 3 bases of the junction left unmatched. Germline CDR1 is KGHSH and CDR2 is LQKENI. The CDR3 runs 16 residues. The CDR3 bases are TGTGCCAGCTCACCGCTGGGACAGGGGAGCAATCAGCCCCAGCATTTT. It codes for CASSPLGQGSNQPQHF.

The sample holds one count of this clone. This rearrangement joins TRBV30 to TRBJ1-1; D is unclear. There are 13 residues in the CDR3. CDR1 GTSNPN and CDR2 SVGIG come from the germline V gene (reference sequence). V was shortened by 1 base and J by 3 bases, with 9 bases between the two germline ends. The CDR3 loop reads CAWSGARDTEAFF. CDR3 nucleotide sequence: TGTGCCTGGAGTGGGGCGAGGGACACTGAAGCTTTCTTT.

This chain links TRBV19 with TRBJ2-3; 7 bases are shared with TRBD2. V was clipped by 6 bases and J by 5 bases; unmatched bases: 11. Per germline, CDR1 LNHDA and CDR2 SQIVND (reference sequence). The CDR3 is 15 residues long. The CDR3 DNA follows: TGTGCCAGTAGCCAATTCGCCCGGGAGGTAGATACGCAGTATTTT. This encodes CASSQFAREVDTQYF.

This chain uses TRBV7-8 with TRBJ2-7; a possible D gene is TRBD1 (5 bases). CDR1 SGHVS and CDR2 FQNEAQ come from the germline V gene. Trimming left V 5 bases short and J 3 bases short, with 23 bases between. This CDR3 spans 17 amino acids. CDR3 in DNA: TGTGCCAGCAGCACCCCGTGGGCATGGGGCGGATACTACGAGCAGTACTTC. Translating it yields CASSTPWAWGGYYEQYF. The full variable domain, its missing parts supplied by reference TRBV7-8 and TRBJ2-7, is GAGVSQSPRYKVAKRGQDVALRCDPISGHVSLFWYQQALGQGPEFLTYFQNEAQLDKSGLPSDRFFAERPEGSVSTLKIQRTQQEDSAVYLCASSTPWAWGGYYEQYFGPGTRLTVT.

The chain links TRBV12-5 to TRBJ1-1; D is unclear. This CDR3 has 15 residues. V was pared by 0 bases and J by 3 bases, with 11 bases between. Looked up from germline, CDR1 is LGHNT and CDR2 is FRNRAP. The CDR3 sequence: CASGLVLGRDTEAFF. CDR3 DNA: TGTGCTAGTGGTTTGGTGCTGGGGAGGGACACTGAAGCTTTCTTT.

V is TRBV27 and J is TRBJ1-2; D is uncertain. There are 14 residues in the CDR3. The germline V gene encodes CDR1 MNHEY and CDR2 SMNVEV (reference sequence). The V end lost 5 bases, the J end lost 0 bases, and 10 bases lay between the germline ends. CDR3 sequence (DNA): TGTGCCAGCAGTCTGATACCTACTAACTATGGCTACACCTTC. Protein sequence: CASSLIPTNYGYTF.

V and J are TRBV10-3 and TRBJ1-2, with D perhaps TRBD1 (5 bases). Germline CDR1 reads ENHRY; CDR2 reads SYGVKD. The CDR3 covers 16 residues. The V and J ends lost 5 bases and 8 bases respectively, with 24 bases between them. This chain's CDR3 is CAISQGGTLREGGYTF. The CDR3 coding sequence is TGTGCCATCAGTCAAGGCGGGACCTTAAGAGAGGGAGGCTACACCTTC.

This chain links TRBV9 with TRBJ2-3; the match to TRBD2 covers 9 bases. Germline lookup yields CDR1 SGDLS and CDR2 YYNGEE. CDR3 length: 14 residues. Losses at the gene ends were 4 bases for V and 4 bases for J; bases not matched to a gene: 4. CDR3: CASSPRTSADTQYF. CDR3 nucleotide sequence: TGTGCCAGCAGCCCCCGGACTAGCGCAGATACGCAGTATTTT.

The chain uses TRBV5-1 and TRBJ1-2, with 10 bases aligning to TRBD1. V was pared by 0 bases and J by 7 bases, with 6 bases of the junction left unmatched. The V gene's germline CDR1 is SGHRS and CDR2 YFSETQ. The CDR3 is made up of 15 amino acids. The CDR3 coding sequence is TGCGCCAGCAGCTTGGGGGGACAGGGGATGAGTGGCTACACCTTC. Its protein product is CASSLGGQGMSGYTF.

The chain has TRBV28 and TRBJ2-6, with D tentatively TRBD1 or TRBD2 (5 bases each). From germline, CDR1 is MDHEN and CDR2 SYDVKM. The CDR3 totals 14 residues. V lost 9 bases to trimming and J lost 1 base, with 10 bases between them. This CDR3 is CASTWGSGANVLTF. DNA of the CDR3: TGTGCCAGTACCTGGGGGTCTGGGGCCAACGTCCTGACTTTC. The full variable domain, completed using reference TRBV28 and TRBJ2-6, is DVKVTQSSRYLVKRTGEKVFLECVQDMDHENMFWYRQDPGLGLRLIYFSYDVKMKEKGDIPEGYSVSREKKERFSLILESASTNQTSMYLCASTWGSGANVLTFGAGSRLTVL.

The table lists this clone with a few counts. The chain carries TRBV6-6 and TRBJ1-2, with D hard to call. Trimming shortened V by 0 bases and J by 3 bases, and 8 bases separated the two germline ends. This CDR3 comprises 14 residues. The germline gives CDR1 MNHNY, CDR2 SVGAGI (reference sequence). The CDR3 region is CASSYSRRYYGYTF. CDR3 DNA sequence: TGTGCCAGCAGTTACTCACGGAGATACTATGGCTACACCTTC.

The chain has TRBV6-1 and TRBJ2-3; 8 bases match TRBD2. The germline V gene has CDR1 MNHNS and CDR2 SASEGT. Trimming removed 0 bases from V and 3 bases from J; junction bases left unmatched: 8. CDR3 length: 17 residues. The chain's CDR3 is CASSEAPGLGITDTQYF. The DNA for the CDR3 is TGTGCCAGCAGTGAAGCCCCGGGACTAGGAATTACAGATACGCAGTATTTT.

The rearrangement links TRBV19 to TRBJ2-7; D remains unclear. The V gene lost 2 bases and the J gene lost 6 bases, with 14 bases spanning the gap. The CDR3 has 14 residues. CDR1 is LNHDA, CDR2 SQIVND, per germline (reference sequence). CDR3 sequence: CASSIRVGPLEQYF. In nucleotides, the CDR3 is TGTGCCAGTAGTATAAGGGTAGGACCGCTCGAGCAGTACTTC.

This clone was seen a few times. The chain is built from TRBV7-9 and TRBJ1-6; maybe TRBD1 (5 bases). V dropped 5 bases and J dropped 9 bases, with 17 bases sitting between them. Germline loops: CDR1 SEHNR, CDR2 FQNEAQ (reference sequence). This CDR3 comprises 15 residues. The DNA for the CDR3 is TGTGCCAGCAGCGCCGGCCAGGGTCCGGGTTCACCCCTCCACTTT. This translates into CASSAGQGPGSPLHF.